A single sample gave rise to the 23 T cell receptor beta chains below, sequenced in a study of blood T cell repertoires in COVID-19. Clones were sequenced by immunoSEQ multiplex PCR, and TCRdb holds only the in-frame ones, with some missing. Of hundreds of thousands of clones listed, 85% to 90% are singletons. Specimen: peripheral blood. The receptors derive from a man aged 65-85 years with acute or convalescent COVID-19.

The chain is built from TRBV19 and TRBJ2-1; D gene unclear. The CDR3 spans 15 residues. CDR1 and CDR2 from the germline V gene are LNHDA and SQIVND (reference sequence). V was shortened by 3 bases and J by 3 bases, with 12 bases between the two germline ends. The CDR3 region has the DNA TGTGCCAGTAGTATTTCTACTGCACGCTACAATGAGCAGTTCTTC. This encodes CASSISTARYNEQFF.

The rearrangement links TRBV4-3 to TRBJ1-6, with D perhaps TRBD1 (5 bases). This CDR3 has 14 residues. The germline gives CDR1 LGHNA, CDR2 YSLEER. V was shortened by 4 bases and J by 6 bases, with 10 bases between the two germline ends. CDR3: CASSLEGRNSPLHF. CDR3 nucleotide sequence: TGCGCCAGCAGCCTGGAGGGGCGTAATTCACCCCTCCACTTT.

The chain joins TRBV6-5 to TRBJ1-1, with 7 bases matching TRBD1. Germline CDR1 MNHEY, CDR2 SVGAGI. V gave up 6 bases and J gave up 0 bases; unmatched junction bases: 7. The CDR3 consists of 15 residues. The CDR3: CASSRTGSLNTEAFF. The CDR3 DNA is TGTGCCAGCAGCCGGACAGGTTCTTTGAACACTGAAGCTTTCTTT.

The chain has TRBV12-2 and TRBJ2-1; TRBD1, the table's D call, lacks a check against the DNA. TRBV12-2 is given as a pseudogene. The CDR3 has 10 residues. CDR3: CASRQDEQFF. In DNA, the CDR3 is TGTGCAAGTCGCCAGGATGAGCAGTTCTTC.

This clone was found once. This chain links TRBV5-1 with TRBJ1-2; 8 nucleotides match TRBD1. The CDR3 consists of 13 residues. Germline CDR1 SGHRS, CDR2 YFSETQ. V lost 2 bases, J lost 8 bases, and 5 bases stayed unmatched. In DNA, the CDR3 is TGCGCCAGCAGCTTCGACGGACAGGGAGGCTACACCTTC. This gives the protein CASSFDGQGGYTF.

The rearrangement uses TRBV5-1 and TRBJ2-3, with 9 positions matching TRBD1. There are 17 residues in the CDR3. J was trimmed by 0 bases and V by 5 bases; bases with no gene match: 10. Germline CDR1 is SGHRS and CDR2 is YFSETQ. The chain's CDR3 is CASRAGTGSTSTDTQYF. The CDR3 DNA follows: TGCGCCAGCAGGGCCGGGACAGGGAGTACTAGCACAGATACGCAGTATTTT. The complete variable domain, with remaining parts taken from reference TRBV5-1 and TRBJ2-3, reads KAGVTQTPRYLIKTRGQQVTLSCSPISGHRSVSWYQQTPGQGLQFLFEYFSETQRNKGNFPGRFSGRQFSNSRSEMNVSTLELGDSALYLCASRAGTGSTSTDTQYFGPGTRLTVL.

The chain is built from TRBV6-2 or TRBV6-3 and TRBJ1-2, with D possibly matching TRBD1 (6 bases). The CDR3 length is 14 residues. The germline V gene has CDR1 MNHEY and CDR2 SVGEGT. V dropped 1 base and J dropped 10 bases, with 16 bases sitting between them. In nucleotides, the CDR3 is TGTGCCAGCAGTTACTATGGCAGGGGATTCGACTACACCTTC. It is translated as CASSYYGRGFDYTF.

The CDR3 nucleotides read TGTGCCAGCAGTCGCGGGACAGGGACCTACGAGCAGTACTTC. It yields the protein CASSRGTGTYEQYF. This chain joins TRBV6-5 and TRBJ2-7; 9 nucleotides agree with TRBD1. Germline CDR1 MNHEY, CDR2 SVGAGI. The CDR3 is 14 amino acids. V was pared by 5 bases and J by 2 bases, with 4 bases of the junction left unmatched.

The chain carries TRBV27 and TRBJ2-4; maybe TRBD1 (6 bases). The CDR3 length is 14 residues. V dropped 4 bases and J dropped 0 bases, with 7 bases sitting between them. Germline CDR1 and CDR2: MNHEY and SMNVEV (reference sequence). This chain's CDR3 is CASSSQGAKNIQYF. CDR3 DNA: TGTGCCAGCAGTTCACAGGGAGCCAAAAACATTCAGTACTTC.

The chain joins TRBV5-1 to TRBJ1-1; 7 bases line up with TRBD1. Germline V gives CDR1 SGHRS, CDR2 YFSETQ. There are 16 residues in the CDR3. The J segment lost 4 bases and the V segment lost 0 bases, leaving 9 bases of the junction unmatched. CDR3 loop: CASSLGQGVIGTEAFF. The CDR3 nucleotides read TGCGCCAGCAGCTTGGGGCAGGGGGTGATCGGCACTGAAGCTTTCTTT. The complete variable domain, with remaining parts taken from reference TRBV5-1 and TRBJ1-1, reads KAGVTQTPRYLIKTRGQQVTLSCSPISGHRSVSWYQQTPGQGLQFLFEYFSETQRNKGNFPGRFSGRQFSNSRSEMNVSTLELGDSALYLCASSLGQGVIGTEAFFGQGTRLTVV.

This chain uses TRBV12-3 or TRBV12-4 with TRBJ1-1; D is ambiguous. The V and J ends lost 7 bases and 4 bases respectively, with 10 bases between them. The CDR3 is 12 residues long. DNA for the CDR3: TGTGCCAGCACAAAGGAGGGCACTGAAGCTTTCTTT. Its protein product is CASTKEGTEAFF.

The chain joins TRBV15 to TRBJ1-2, with D possibly TRBD1 on 5 matching bases. There are 14 residues in the CDR3. V was trimmed by 0 bases and J by 4 bases, leaving 9 bases between them. Germline V gene lookup returns CDR1 LNHNV and CDR2 YYDKDF (reference sequence). CDR3 DNA sequence: TGTGCCACCAGCAGAGAAACAGGTAGCTATGGCTACACCTTC. Its translation: CATSRETGSYGYTF.

This chain uses TRBV6-2 or TRBV6-3 with TRBJ2-3; a possible D gene is TRBD1 (5 bases). Germline CDR1 is MNHEY and CDR2 is SVGEGT. This CDR3 region has 15 residues. The V end lost 5 bases, the J end lost 1 base, and 13 bases lay between the germline ends. In nucleotides, the CDR3 is TGTGCCAGCAGTCGCGACAGACCTGGCACAGATACGCAGTATTTT. Amino acids: CASSRDRPGTDTQYF.

V gene TRBV6-5 combines with J gene TRBJ1-5, with a possible D match to TRBD1 (6 bases). Per germline, CDR1 MNHEY and CDR2 SVGAGI. Trimming took 6 bases from V and 5 from J, leaving 14 bases between them. CDR3 length equals 14 residues. CDR3 amino acids: CASRGNRVDQPQHF. In DNA, the CDR3 is TGTGCCAGCAGAGGTAACAGGGTGGATCAGCCCCAGCATTTT.

The rearrangement links TRBV10-3 to TRBJ2-1, with 9 bases fitting TRBD1. Losses at the gene ends were 3 bases for V and 7 bases for J; bases not matched to a gene: 7. Germline V gives CDR1 ENHRY, CDR2 SYGVKD. The CDR3 contains 15 residues. CDR3 sequence: CAISDPTGGYNEQFF. DNA of the CDR3: TGTGCCATCAGTGACCCGACAGGGGGATATAATGAGCAGTTCTTC.

The rearrangement links TRBV28 to TRBJ1-5; TRBD1 is a possible D gene (5 bases). Trimming left V 7 bases short and J 3 bases short, with 16 bases between. CDR3 length: 15 amino acids. Per the germline V gene, CDR1 is MDHEN and CDR2 is SYDVKM. This CDR3 is CASNPQTGDNQPQHF. CDR3 DNA: TGTGCCAGCAACCCGCAAACGGGGGACAATCAGCCCCAGCATTTT.

The rearrangement links TRBV5-5 to TRBJ2-3; 9 bases fit TRBD2. Germline V CDR1 and CDR2: SGHKS, YYEKEE (reference sequence). After removal of 4 bases from V and 5 bases from J, the junction contained 14 bases not matched to a gene. The CDR3 has 17 amino acids. The CDR3 bases are TGTGCCAGCAGCCACACGCGGGCTAGCGGGGTTGGAGATACGCAGTATTTT. Its translation: CASSHTRASGVGDTQYF.

The chain combines TRBV5-6 with TRBJ1-2, with 7 positions matching TRBD1. The CDR3 sequence is 15 residues long. Germline trimming cut 9 bases from V and 0 bases from J; bases unmatched to any gene: 11. Germline CDR1 and CDR2: SGHDT and YYEEEE. The CDR3 bases are TGTGCCACTCTCTCCAGGACAGGAACTAACTATGGCTACACCTTC. The encoded protein is CATLSRTGTNYGYTF.

This chain connects TRBV9 to TRBJ2-1; 11 bases align to TRBD2. This CDR3 is built from 15 residues. V was pared by 3 bases and J by 5 bases, with 4 bases of the junction left unmatched. The germline CDR1 and CDR2 sequences are SGDLS and YYNGEE. The CDR3 protein is CASSGTSGYDNEQFF. The CDR3 DNA is TGTGCCAGCAGCGGGACTAGCGGGTACGACAATGAGCAGTTCTTC.

The V gene is TRBV19, the J gene TRBJ1-5; 7 nucleotides align to TRBD1. This CDR3 region has 16 residues. The junction had 6 bases not matched to a gene; V was cut back by 4 bases and J by 0 bases. Germline CDR1 is LNHDA and CDR2 is SQIVND (reference sequence). The CDR3 DNA reads as TGTGCCAGTAGTAGAGGGACAGTTTATAGCAATCAGCCCCAGCATTTT. The encoded protein is CASSRGTVYSNQPQHF.

The chain links TRBV7-2 to TRBJ2-5, with TRBD2 matching over 12 bases. After removal of 2 bases from V and 4 bases from J, the junction contained 5 bases not matched to a gene. CDR1 and CDR2 (germline): SGHTA, FQGNSA. This CDR3 has 16 amino acids. The DNA of the CDR3 is TGTGCCAGCAGCTTACGGCTAGCGGGAGGGTCAGAGACCCAGTACTTC. It codes for CASSLRLAGGSETQYF. Combining the CDR3 with reference TRBV7-2 and TRBJ2-5 gives the whole variable domain GAGVSQSPSNKVTEKGKDVELRCDPISGHTALYWYRQSLGQGLEFLIYFQGNSAPDKSGLPSDRFSAERTGGSVSTLTIQRTQQEDSAVYLCASSLRLAGGSETQYFGPGTRLLVL.

Only a few counts were recorded for this clone. The chain employs TRBV6-2 or TRBV6-3 and TRBJ2-7, with D perhaps matching TRBD1 (6 bases). This CDR3 contains 16 residues. The germline CDR1 and CDR2 sequences are MNHEY and SVGEGT. Deletions cut 2 bases from V and 0 bases from J, with 14 bases between. The CDR3 DNA reads TGTGCCAGCAGTTACCCACCAGGGGCCCTCTCCTACGAGCAGTACTTC. It translates to CASSYPPGALSYEQYF.

The chain carries TRBV2 and TRBJ1-6; tentatively, D is TRBD1 (6 bases). CDR1 is SNHLY, CDR2 FYNNEI, per germline. Trimming shortened V by 0 bases and J by 10 bases, and 13 bases separated the two germline ends. This CDR3 has 15 residues. CDR3 nucleotide sequence: TGTGCCAGCAGTGAAGCGCTAGGGGGAAGGTCACCCCTCCACTTT. This codes for CASSEALGGRSPLHF.